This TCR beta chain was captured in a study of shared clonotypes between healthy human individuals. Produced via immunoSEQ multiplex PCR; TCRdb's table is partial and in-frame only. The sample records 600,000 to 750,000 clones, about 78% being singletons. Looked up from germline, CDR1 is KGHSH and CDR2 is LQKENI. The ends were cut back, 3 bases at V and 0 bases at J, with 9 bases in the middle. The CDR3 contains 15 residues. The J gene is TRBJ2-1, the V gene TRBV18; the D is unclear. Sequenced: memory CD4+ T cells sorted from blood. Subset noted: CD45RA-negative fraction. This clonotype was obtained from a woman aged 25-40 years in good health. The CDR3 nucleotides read TGTGCCAGCTCACCGGACGCTAGCTCCTACAATGAGCAGTTCTTC. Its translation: CASSPDASSYNEQFF.